These T cell receptor beta chains were read from a single sample in a study of blood T cell repertoires in COVID-19. Assay: immunoSEQ multiplex PCR; the TCRdb copy retains only in-frame clones and omits some. In the table there are about 240,000 clones, about 89% of which are singletons. The material sequenced was PBMCs or T cells enriched from blood (not recorded which). The receptors come from a woman aged 25-40 years who had recovered from COVID-19. Both conserved end residues are part of each CDR3.

length	V	J	CDR3
14	TRBV5-1	TRBJ1-1	CASSSLTVNTEAFF
16	TRBV4-3	TRBJ2-7	CASSQDWRGSSYEQYF
12	TRBV7-9	TRBJ1-1	CASTDRDTEAFF
15	TRBV7-8	TRBJ1-2	CASSSSRTQDHGYTF
15	TRBV14	TRBJ1-6	CASSQDRGYNSPLHF
12	TRBV9	TRBJ1-2	CASSQTGDGYTF
14	TRBV19	TRBJ2-1	CASKAGVSYNEQFF
15	TRBV20-1	TRBJ1-4	CSASNPGDSGEKLFF
13	TRBV19	TRBJ2-1	CASSITRRDEQFF
17	TRBV18	TRBJ2-3	CASSPPPWTGYTDTQYF
15	TRBV2	TRBJ1-2	CASRRGQGEAYGYTF
13	TRBV13	TRBJ2-7	CASSLWGVGEQYF
17	TRBV5-6	TRBJ1-1	CASSLAWGVRLNTEAFF
13	TRBV11-2	TRBJ1-1	CASSSQGGTEAFF
14	TRBV30	TRBJ1-1	CAWSVGQQNTEAFF
15	TRBV4-1	TRBJ1-1	CASSIQGDMNTEAFF
16	TRBV9	TRBJ2-1	CASSARQGAQYNEQFF
16	TRBV28	TRBJ2-7	CASRFSRDTFYYEQYF
19	TRBV6-2/TRBV6-3	TRBJ2-1	CASSSRLAALPATFDEQFF
15	TRBV5-1	TRBJ2-3	CASSLGGSQTDTQYF
13	TRBV18	TRBJ1-1	CASSPRQGEEAFF
15	TRBV4-2	TRBJ1-2	CASSQEPRTNYGYTF
14	TRBV11-3	TRBJ2-1	CASSSPGGGNEQFF
11	TRBV19	TRBJ1-2	CAIRANYGYTF